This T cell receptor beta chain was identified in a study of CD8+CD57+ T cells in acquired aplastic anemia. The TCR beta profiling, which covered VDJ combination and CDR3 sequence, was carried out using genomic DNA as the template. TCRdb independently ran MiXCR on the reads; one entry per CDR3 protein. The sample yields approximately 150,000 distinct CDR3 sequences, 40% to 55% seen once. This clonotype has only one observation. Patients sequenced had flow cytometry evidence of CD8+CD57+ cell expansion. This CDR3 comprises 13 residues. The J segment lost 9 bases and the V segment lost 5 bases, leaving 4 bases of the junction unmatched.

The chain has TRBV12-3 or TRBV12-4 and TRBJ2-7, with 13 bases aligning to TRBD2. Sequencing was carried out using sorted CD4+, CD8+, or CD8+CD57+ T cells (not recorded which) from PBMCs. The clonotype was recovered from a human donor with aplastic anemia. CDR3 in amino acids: CASSPGTSGAQYF. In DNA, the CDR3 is TGTGCCAGCAGTCCGGGGACTAGCGGGGCGCAGTACTTC.